This T cell receptor beta chain came from a study of CD8+ T cells in alopecia areata. Markers used for sorting pooled cutaneous lymph node cells were CD4, CD8alpha, NKG2D, NKG2ACE and others. Germline V CDR1 and CDR2: NSQYPW, LRSPGD (reference sequence). The CDR3 has 12 residues. This clone was observed a few times. Gene names are mouse gene names. The read stops 4 residues short of the end of the CDR3; the missing end is completed from the germline J gene. cDNA reverse transcribed from extracted RNA served as the sequencing template. Repertoires were generated with immunoSEQ multiplex PCR, while TCRdb's copy carries only in-frame clones and drops some. Recorded here are about 270,000 clones, none singletons.

This chain connects TRBV1 to TRBJ1-1, with D hard to call. This receptor was taken from a C3H/HeJ mouse with alopecia areata. The strain's MHC haplotype is H2-k. Specimen: CD4+ T cells sorted from a lymph node. The sequenced part of the CDR3 DNA is TGCACCTGCAGTGCAGACATCAGA. It yields the protein CTCSADIR. The full CDR3 is CTCSADIREVFF.